Below, 25 T cell receptor beta chains from the same sample are listed, as sequenced in a study of molecular identifiers for immune sequencing clone quantification. TCRdb redid the calling of the PCR reads with MiXCR, one entry per CDR3 protein. The table includes approximately 680,000 distinct CDR3 sequences, 25% detected once. The sample comprised naive CD8+ T cells from blood, with Jurkat cell RNA spiked in. Subset defined: FACS-sorted CD8+CD4-CCR7+CD45RA+ naive T cells. These TCRs come from a human donor in good health. Some libraries in this study had Jurkat cell RNA spiked in.

The V gene is TRBV11-2, the J gene TRBJ1-6, with TRBD1 as a possible D gene (6 bases). The CDR3 is 15 residues long. V was cut by 1 base and J by 10 bases, with 14 bases left in between. Germline V gene sequence: CDR1 SGHAT, CDR2 FQNNGV. CDR3 protein: CASSLGGGGGSPLHF. CDR3 DNA: TGTGCCAGCAGCTTAGGGGGTGGGGGCGGCTCACCCCTCCACTTT.

Regarding this clonotype: Given a much more abundant clone one base away, this may be a read error. This chain connects TRBV6-5 to TRBJ1-4, with 8 bases aligning to TRBD1. The CDR3 is made up of 14 amino acids. CDR1 MNHEY and CDR2 SVGAGI come from the germline V gene. The CDR3 DNA sequence: TGTGCCAGCAGTTACGTACAGGGGGACGAAAACCTGTTTTTT. Protein product: CASSYVQGDENLFF.

The V gene is TRBV20-1, the J gene TRBJ2-1, with 9 nucleotides matching TRBD1. Per germline, CDR1 DFQATT and CDR2 SNEGSKA (reference sequence). The J segment lost 3 bases and the V segment lost 1 base, leaving 7 bases of the junction unmatched. The CDR3 covers 16 residues. CDR3 in amino acids: CSARGWDRALYNEQFF. In DNA, the CDR3 is TGCAGTGCTAGAGGCTGGGACAGGGCCCTCTACAATGAGCAGTTCTTC.

On this clonotype: A much larger clone lies a single base off, so this may be a read error. V gene TRBV30 combines with J gene TRBJ2-6; possibly TRBD1 or TRBD2 for D (5 bases each). The CDR3 extends over 14 amino acids. Germline CDR1 is GTSNPN and CDR2 is SVGIG (reference sequence). The V and J ends lost 5 bases and 4 bases respectively, with 12 bases between them. The CDR3 DNA follows: TGTGCCTGGGGGACGCTCCTCGGGGCCAACGTCCTGACTTTC. It codes for CAWGTLLGANVLTF. Together with reference TRBV30 and TRBJ2-6, the CDR3 gives the full variable domain: SQTIHQWPATLVQPVGSPLSLECTVEGTSNPNLYWYRQAAGRGLQLLFYSVGIGQISSEVPQNLSASRPQDRQFILSSKKLLLSDSGFYLCAWGTLLGANVLTFGAGSRLTVL.

The chain combines TRBV15 with TRBJ2-2; D might be TRBD2 (5 bases). Germline-derived CDR1 and CDR2 are LNHNV and YYDKDF (reference sequence). The CDR3 loop spans 15 amino acids. Between the trimmed V and J ends, which lost 5 bases and 3 bases, there was a span of 13 bases. CDR3 amino acids: CATSLKRFYTGELFF. CDR3 coding DNA: TGTGCCACCAGCCTAAAGCGGTTTTACACCGGGGAGCTGTTTTTT.

This clonotype was seen more than once but under ten times. At one of its ends the junction is not consistent with the germline gene, which may arise from a read error. V is TRBV4-3 and J is TRBJ2-5; D might be TRBD1 or TRBD2, each matching 5 bases. CDR1 is LGHNA, CDR2 YSLEER, per germline. The CDR3 length is 15 residues. The CDR3 DNA is TGCGCCAGCAGCCAAGAGGGACGCCAACAAGAGCCCCAGTACTTC. Translation gives CASSQEGRQQEPQYF.

This clonotype was recorded many times. The rearrangement uses TRBV2 and TRBJ1-2, with D maybe TRBD1 (6 bases). V was pared by 2 bases and J by 3 bases, with 13 bases between. The CDR3 length is 15 residues. CDR1 is SNHLY, CDR2 FYNNEI, per germline. DNA for the CDR3: TGTGCCAGCAGTGAAAGGCCGGGGGCGGACTATGGCTACACCTTC. Encoded protein: CASSERPGADYGYTF. Full variable domain (outside the CDR3, taken from reference TRBV2 and TRBJ1-2): EPEVTQTPSHQVTQMGQEVILRCVPISNHLYFYWYRQILGQKVEFLVSFYNNEISEKSEIFDDQFSVERPDGSNFTLKIRSTKLEDSAMYFCASSERPGADYGYTFGSGTRLTVV.

In regard to this clonotype: It may be a read error: a sequence one base away is much more abundant. CDR3 loop: CASSLTAGPKMSTEAFF. As DNA, the CDR3 is TGTGCCAGCAGTTTAACAGCGGGACCGAAAATGAGCACTGAAGCTTTCTTT. J is TRBJ1-1 and V is TRBV27; a possible D gene is TRBD1 (5 bases). CDR1 MNHEY and CDR2 SMNVEV come from the germline V gene (reference sequence). The CDR3 covers 17 residues. Trimming stripped 2 bases from V and 4 bases from J, with 20 bases between.

This clonotype was observed a handful of times. The V gene is TRBV29-1, the J gene TRBJ2-1; 11 bases line up with TRBD2. Germline V gene sequence: CDR1 SQVTM, CDR2 ANQGSEA. The CDR3 consists of 12 residues. The trim removed 4 bases at V and 10 bases at J, leaving 3 bases unmatched. CDR3 nucleotides: TGCAGCGTTGCACTAGCGGGAGAGGAGCAGTTCTTC. Amino acids: CSVALAGEEQFF.

V and J are TRBV7-2 and TRBJ2-7, with TRBD1 identical over 12 bases. This CDR3 region has 18 residues. Per the germline V gene, CDR1 is SGHTA and CDR2 is FQGNSA. Germline trimming cut 1 base from V and 0 bases from J; bases unmatched to any gene: 7. The CDR3 loop reads CASSLGGDRGLISYEQYF. In nucleotides, the CDR3 is TGTGCCAGCAGCTTAGGAGGGGACAGGGGGCTAATCTCCTACGAGCAGTACTTC.

This clonotype was picked up a small number of times. The chain joins TRBV4-1 to TRBJ2-7; TRBD1 might be the D (6 bases). Germline V CDR1 and CDR2: MGHRA, YSYEKL. Trimming removed 3 bases at V and 0 bases at J, with 12 bases between. This CDR3 has 15 residues. The chain's CDR3 is CASSHGTQSSYEQYF. CDR3 coding DNA: TGCGCCAGCAGCCACGGGACACAGAGCTCCTACGAGCAGTACTTC.

This clonotype was counted at least ten times. The chain recombines TRBV7-9 with TRBJ2-2; tentatively, D is TRBD1 (6 bases). Trimming removed 1 base at V and 1 base at J, with 7 bases between. CDR1 and CDR2 from the germline V gene are SEHNR and FQNEAQ (reference sequence). The CDR3 totals 15 residues. The CDR3 spells CASSLGQENTGELFF. CDR3 bases: TGTGCCAGCAGCTTAGGACAGGAGAACACCGGGGAGCTGTTTTTT.

This clonotype appeared a few times. This chain links TRBV4-1 with TRBJ2-1; D might be TRBD1 (5 bases). From germline, CDR1 is MGHRA and CDR2 YSYEKL. The CDR3 is made up of 14 amino acids. V dropped 0 bases and J dropped 6 bases, with 9 bases sitting between them. CDR3 sequence: CASSQEERGNEQFF. As DNA, the CDR3 is TGCGCCAGCAGCCAAGAAGAAAGGGGCAATGAGCAGTTCTTC.

V is TRBV13 and J is TRBJ2-7; a possible D gene is TRBD2 (7 bases). CDR1 and CDR2 (germline): PRHDT, FYEKMQ (reference sequence). Trimming stripped 5 bases from V and 7 bases from J, with 24 bases between. The CDR3 loop spans 16 amino acids. CDR3 loop: CASSPQYREGPLEQYF. The CDR3 bases are TGTGCCAGCAGCCCCCAGTACAGGGAGGGCCCTCTGGAGCAGTACTTC.

As for this clonotype: Being one base from a much bigger clone, this may be a read error. V gene TRBV4-3 combines with J gene TRBJ1-1; 8 bases map to TRBD1. Per the germline V gene, CDR1 is LGHNA and CDR2 is YSLEER. The CDR3 consists of 16 residues. V lost 3 bases, J lost 0 bases, and 6 bases stayed unmatched. As DNA, the CDR3 is TGCGCCAGCAGCCAGGGACAGGCAACCATGAACACTGAAGCTTTCTTT. The encoded protein is CASSQGQATMNTEAFF.

To note about this clonotype: This clone may be a read error of a much larger clone one base away. This chain links TRBV4-3 with TRBJ1-1; no firm D call. CDR3 length: 14 residues. Germline CDR1 is LGHNA and CDR2 is YSLEER. The CDR3 loop is CASRQGLSGPEAFF. CDR3 nucleotide sequence: TGCGCCAGCCGCCAAGGGCTCTCGGGCCCTGAAGCTTTCTTT.

This clonotype was seen more than once but under ten times. This chain connects TRBV3-1 to TRBJ2-2; D ambiguous. V lost 6 bases and J 5 bases, leaving 10 bases between the germline ends. Germline-derived CDR1 and CDR2 are LGHDT and YNNKEL (reference sequence). The CDR3 runs 13 residues. The CDR3 sequence: CASSQPYTGELFF. The CDR3 nucleotides read TGTGCCAGCAGTCAACCATATACCGGGGAGCTGTTTTTT.

This clonotype was counted a few times. The V gene is TRBV4-1, the J gene TRBJ1-1; perhaps TRBD1 as D (6 bases). This CDR3 is 17 amino acids long. Trimming pared 0 bases from V and 3 bases from J, leaving 17 bases between. Germline V gene lookup returns CDR1 MGHRA and CDR2 YSYEKL. The CDR3 DNA sequence: TGCGCCAGCAGCCAAGAAGCGGGGGCCAGTATGTACACTGAAGCTTTCTTT. It specifies CASSQEAGASMYTEAFF.

A few counts support this clonotype. The chain employs TRBV29-1 and TRBJ2-1, with unresolved D. The V end was cut by 7 bases, the J end by 4 bases, with 11 bases between. CDR1 is SQVTM, CDR2 ANQGSEA, per germline. The length of the CDR3 is 12 residues. The CDR3 sequence: CSAYDLYNEQFF. Written as DNA, the CDR3 is TGCAGCGCCTATGACTTGTACAATGAGCAGTTCTTC.

This clonotype showed up just a few times. V usage is TRBV6-5 and J usage is TRBJ2-5; 11 bases agree with TRBD2. CDR1 and CDR2 from the germline V gene are MNHEY and SVGAGI. The V and J ends lost 6 bases and 0 bases, in that order; junction bases with no gene match: 15. The CDR3 consists of 19 residues. The CDR3 DNA reads as TGTGCCAGCAGCTCAGGCAACAAACTAGCGGGGGCGTACCAAGAGACCCAGTACTTC. Protein sequence: CASSSGNKLAGAYQETQYF.

Worth noting for this clonotype: This is likely a read error, given that the CDR3 carries no conserved phenylalanine or tryptophan at its end. This rearrangement joins TRBV27 to TRBJ2-1; D uncertain. The germline CDR1 and CDR2 sequences are MNHEY and SMNVEV (reference sequence). The CDR3 consists of 15 residues. The V end was cut by 5 bases, the J end by 4 bases, with 15 bases between. The CDR3 spells CASSKTPLLYNEQFL. The CDR3 bases are TGTGCCAGCAGTAAGACCCCTTTGCTTTACAATGAGCAGTTCCTC.

As regards this clonotype: Given the absence of the conserved phenylalanine or tryptophan at the CDR3 end, a read error is likely. The chain couples TRBV4-3 to TRBJ1-3; TRBD1 aligns across 7 bases. In germline, CDR1 is LGHNA, CDR2 YSLEER. J gave up 0 bases and V 0 bases, and 8 bases lay outside the gene matches. The length of the CDR3 is 18 residues. The CDR3 sequence: CASSQDFTGEVSGNTIYL. The CDR3 DNA reads TGCGCCAGCAGCCAAGATTTTACAGGGGAAGTCTCTGGAAACACCATATATCTT.

This clonotype has a count of ten or more. This chain uses TRBV20-1 with TRBJ2-3; possibly TRBD1 or TRBD2 for D (5 bases each). The CDR3 contains 14 residues. Between the trimmed V and J ends, which lost 6 bases and 2 bases, there was a span of 15 bases. CDR1 and CDR2 (germline): DFQATT, SNEGSKA (reference sequence). This chain's CDR3 is CSADGAHHTDTQYF. The CDR3 DNA is TGCAGTGCCGACGGGGCACACCACACAGATACGCAGTATTTT.

Concerning this clonotype itself: Since a much larger clone is just one base distant, this may be a read error. The CDR3 here is CASSLGGMGTDAFF. CDR3 sequence (DNA): TGTGCCAGCAGCTTAGGAGGGATGGGCACTGATGCTTTCTTT. This chain links TRBV7-9 with TRBJ1-1; D unclear. There are 14 residues in the CDR3. CDR1 is SEHNR, CDR2 FQNEAQ, per germline (reference sequence). The whole variable domain, filled in from reference TRBV7-9 and TRBJ1-1, reads DTGVSQNPRHKITKRGQNVTFRCDPISEHNRLYWYRQTLGQGPEFLTYFQNEAQLEKSRLLSDRFSAERPKGSFSTLEIQRTEQGDSAMYLCASSLGGMGTDAFFGQGTRLTVV.

The sample holds a few counts of this clonotype. The rearrangement links TRBV12-3 or TRBV12-4 to TRBJ2-3; a weak D match, TRBD1 (5 bases). The CDR3 is made up of 17 amino acids. The V end was cut by 5 bases, the J end by 1 base, with 19 bases between. CDR3 bases: TGTGCCAGCAGTCACGCACCGCCCAGGGTTGGCACAGATACGCAGTATTTT. It encodes CASSHAPPRVGTDTQYF.